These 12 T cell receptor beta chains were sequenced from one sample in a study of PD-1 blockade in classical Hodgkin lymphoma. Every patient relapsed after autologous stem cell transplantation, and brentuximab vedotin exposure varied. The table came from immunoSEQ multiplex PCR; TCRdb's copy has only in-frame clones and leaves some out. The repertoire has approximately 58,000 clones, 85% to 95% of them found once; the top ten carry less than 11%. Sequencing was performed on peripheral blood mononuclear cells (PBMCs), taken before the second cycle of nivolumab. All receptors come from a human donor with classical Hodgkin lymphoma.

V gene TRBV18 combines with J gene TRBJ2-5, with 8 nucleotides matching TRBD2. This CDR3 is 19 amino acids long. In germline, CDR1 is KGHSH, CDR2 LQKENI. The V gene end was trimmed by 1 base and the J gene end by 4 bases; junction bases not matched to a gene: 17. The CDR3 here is CASSPLLSGSWSMVETQYF. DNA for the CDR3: TGTGCCAGCTCACCACTCCTCAGCGGGAGTTGGTCCATGGTAGAGACCCAGTACTTC.

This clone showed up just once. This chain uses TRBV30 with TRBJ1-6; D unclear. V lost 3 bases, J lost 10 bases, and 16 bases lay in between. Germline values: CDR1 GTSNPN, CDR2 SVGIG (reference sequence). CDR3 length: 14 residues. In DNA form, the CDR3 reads TGTGCCTGGAGCGCCAGGATAGGCGGGTCACCCCTCCACTTT. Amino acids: CAWSARIGGSPLHF. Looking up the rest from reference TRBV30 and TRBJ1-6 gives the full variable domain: SQTIHQWPATLVQPVGSPLSLECTVEGTSNPNLYWYRQAAGRGLQLLFYSVGIGQISSEVPQNLSASRPQDRQFILSSKKLLLSDSGFYLCAWSARIGGSPLHFGNGTRLTVT.

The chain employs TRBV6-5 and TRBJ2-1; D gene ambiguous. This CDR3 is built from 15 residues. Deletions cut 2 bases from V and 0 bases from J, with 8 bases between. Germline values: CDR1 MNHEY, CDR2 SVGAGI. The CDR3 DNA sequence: TGTGCCAGCAGTTACGGCGGAGTCTCCTACAATGAGCAGTTCTTC. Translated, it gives CASSYGGVSYNEQFF.

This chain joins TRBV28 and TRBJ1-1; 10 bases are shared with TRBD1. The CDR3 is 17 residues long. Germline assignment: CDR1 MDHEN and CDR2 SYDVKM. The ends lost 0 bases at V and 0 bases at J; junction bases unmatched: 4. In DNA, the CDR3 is TGTGCCAGCAGTTTATGGACAGGGGGCTTCGTGAACACTGAAGCTTTCTTT. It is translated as CASSLWTGGFVNTEAFF.

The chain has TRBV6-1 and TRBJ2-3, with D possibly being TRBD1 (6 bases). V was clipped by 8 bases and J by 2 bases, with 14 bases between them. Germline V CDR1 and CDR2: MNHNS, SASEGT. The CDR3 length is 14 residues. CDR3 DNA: TGTGCCAGCTGGGTCAAGGGGGTCACAGATACGCAGTATTTT. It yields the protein CASWVKGVTDTQYF.

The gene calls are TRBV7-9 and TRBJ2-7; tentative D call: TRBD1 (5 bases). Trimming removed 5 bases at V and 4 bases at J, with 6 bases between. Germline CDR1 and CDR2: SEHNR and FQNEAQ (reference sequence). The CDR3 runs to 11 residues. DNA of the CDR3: TGTGCCAGCAGCCGGACATACGAGCAGTACTTC. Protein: CASSRTYEQYF.

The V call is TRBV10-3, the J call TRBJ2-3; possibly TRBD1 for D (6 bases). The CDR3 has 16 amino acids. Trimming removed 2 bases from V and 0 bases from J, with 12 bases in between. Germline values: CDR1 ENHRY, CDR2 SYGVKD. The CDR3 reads CAISEGRGKSTDTQYF. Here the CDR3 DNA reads TGTGCCATCAGTGAGGGAAGGGGGAAAAGCACAGATACGCAGTATTTT.

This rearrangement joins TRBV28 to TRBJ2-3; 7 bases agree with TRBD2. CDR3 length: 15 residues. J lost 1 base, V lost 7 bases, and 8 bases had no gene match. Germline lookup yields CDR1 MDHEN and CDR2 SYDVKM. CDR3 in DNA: TGTGCCAGCACCAATCTAGCGGAAGGCACAGATACGCAGTATTTT. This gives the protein CASTNLAEGTDTQYF.

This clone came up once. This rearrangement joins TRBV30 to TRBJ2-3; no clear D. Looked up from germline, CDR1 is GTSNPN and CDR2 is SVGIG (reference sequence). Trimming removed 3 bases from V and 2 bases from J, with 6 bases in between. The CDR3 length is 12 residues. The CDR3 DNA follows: TGTGCCTGGAGCGGGTCCACAGATACGCAGTATTTT. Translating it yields CAWSGSTDTQYF.

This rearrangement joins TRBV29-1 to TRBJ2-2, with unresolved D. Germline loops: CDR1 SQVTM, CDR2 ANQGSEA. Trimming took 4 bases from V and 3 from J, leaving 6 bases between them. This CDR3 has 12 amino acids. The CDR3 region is CSVALDTGELFF. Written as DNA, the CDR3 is TGCAGCGTTGCGCTCGACACCGGGGAGCTGTTTTTT.

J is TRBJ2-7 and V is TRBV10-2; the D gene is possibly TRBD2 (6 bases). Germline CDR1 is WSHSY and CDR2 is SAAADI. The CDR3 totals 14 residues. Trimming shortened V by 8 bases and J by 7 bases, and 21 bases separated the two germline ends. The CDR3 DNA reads TGCGCCAGCTCCCCCGATGGGAGGAGTGGGGAGCAGTACTTC. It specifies CASSPDGRSGEQYF.

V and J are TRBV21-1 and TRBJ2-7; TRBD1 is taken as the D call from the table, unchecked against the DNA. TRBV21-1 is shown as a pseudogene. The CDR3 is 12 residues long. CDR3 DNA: TGTGCCAGCAGCAACCAGGGCTACGAGCAGTACTTC. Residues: CASSNQGYEQYF.